This entry lists 16 T cell receptor beta chains sequenced from one sample in a study of cytomegalovirus exposure and HLA in healthy donors. Researchers ran the PCR with 60 Vbeta and 13 Jbeta primers. Only in-frame clones appear in the TCRdb table, and some are missing; sequencing was by immunoSEQ multiplex PCR. The sample holds about 160,000 clones, around 80% seen once. Sequenced input: PBMCs. These receptors originate from a woman in her 40s in good health and CMV-seropositive.

The V call is TRBV18, the J call TRBJ1-2, with D possibly being TRBD1 (5 bases). Germline V CDR1 and CDR2: KGHSH, LQKENI. This CDR3 has 13 residues. The V end was cut by 2 bases, the J end by 2 bases, with 6 bases between. CDR3 protein: CASSPDRNYGYTF. Written as DNA, the CDR3 is TGTGCCAGCTCACCAGACAGAAACTATGGCTACACCTTC. Complete variable domain (other parts from reference TRBV18 and TRBJ1-2): NAGVMQNPRHLVRRRGQEARLRCSPMKGHSHVYWYRQLPEEGLKFMVYLQKENIIDESGMPKERFSAEFPKEGPSILRIQQVVRGDSAAYFCASSPDRNYGYTFGSGTRLTVV.

The chain is built from TRBV7-8 and TRBJ2-1, with a tentative D call TRBD1 (6 bases). The V end lost 1 base, the J end lost 5 bases, and 9 bases lay between the germline ends. CDR1 and CDR2 from the germline V gene are SGHVS and FQNEAQ. The CDR3 loop spans 14 amino acids. The CDR3 reads CASSLGGRNNEQFF. CDR3 nucleotide sequence: TGTGCCAGCAGCTTAGGGGGGCGGAACAATGAGCAGTTCTTC.

The rearrangement uses TRBV21-1 and TRBJ1-5; the table gives TRBD1 as D, unverified against the DNA. TRBV21-1 is given as a pseudogene. The CDR3 extends over 16 amino acids. In nucleotides, the CDR3 is TGTGCCAGCAGCAAAGCTAGGGGACAGGGGGCCCAGCCCCAGCATTTT. Translation gives CASSKARGQGAQPQHF.

As to this clone: The CDR3 end shows no conserved phenylalanine or tryptophan, and so a read error is likely. This chain links TRBV5-1 with TRBJ2-7, with 8 bases matching TRBD1. This CDR3 region has 15 residues. Germline V CDR1 and CDR2: SGHRS, YFSETQ. Trimming took 4 bases from V and 4 from J; bases not matched to a gene: 10. DNA for the CDR3: TGCGCCAGCAGCCCGTCGGGACAGGAAAGTTACGAGCAGTACTCC. Translated, it gives CASSPSGQESYEQYS.

The rearrangement uses TRBV2 and TRBJ2-1; D remains ambiguous. CDR3 length equals 12 residues. Trimming removed 2 bases at V and 11 bases at J, with 10 bases between. Germline CDR1 and CDR2: SNHLY and FYNNEI. The CDR3 DNA follows: TGTGCCAGCAGTGAAAGACAAGATAAGCAGTTCTTC. This gives the protein CASSERQDKQFF.

V and J are TRBV6-1 and TRBJ2-3; D not certain. Germline values: CDR1 MNHNS, CDR2 SASEGT. There are 12 residues in the CDR3. V lost 8 bases and J lost 6, with 12 bases in between. This CDR3 is CASVTHSDTQYF. Here the CDR3 DNA reads TGTGCCAGCGTCACTCACAGCGATACGCAGTATTTT.

This rearrangement joins TRBV6-1 to TRBJ2-2, with a weak D call TRBD1 (5 bases). Germline assignment: CDR1 MNHNS and CDR2 SASEGT. Trimming pared 7 bases from V and 3 bases from J, leaving 12 bases between. This CDR3 is built from 14 residues. The CDR3, as DNA: TGTGCCAGCAACCCTCAAGGGGACACCGGGGAGCTGTTTTTT. It codes for CASNPQGDTGELFF.

This rearrangement joins TRBV29-1 to TRBJ2-5; D gene unclear. The germline V gene has CDR1 SQVTM and CDR2 ANQGSEA. V was trimmed by 7 bases and J by 5 bases, leaving 14 bases between them. The length of the CDR3 is 12 residues. CDR3 sequence: CSGRFRVETQYF. Written as DNA, the CDR3 is TGCAGCGGTCGCTTTCGAGTGGAGACCCAGTACTTC.

The chain carries TRBV2 and TRBJ2-3, with 13 nucleotides matching TRBD2. In germline, CDR1 is SNHLY, CDR2 FYNNEI. The CDR3 is made up of 16 amino acids. Trimming took 11 bases from V and 4 from J; bases not matched to a gene: 12. The CDR3: CAGGTSGVISSDTQYF. The CDR3 bases are TGTGCCGGAGGGACTAGCGGGGTAATATCGTCAGATACGCAGTATTTT.

This rearrangement joins TRBV7-3 to TRBJ2-3, with no clear D. Germline CDR1 and CDR2: SGHTA and FQGTGA. CDR3 size: 16 residues. V lost 0 bases, J lost 0 bases, and 10 bases lay in between. The CDR3 DNA reads TGTGCCAGCAGCTTAACTGCGGTCTCGAGCACAGATACGCAGTATTTT. Translating gives CASSLTAVSSTDTQYF.

The chain employs TRBV11-2 and TRBJ1-1; TRBD1 is a possible D gene (5 bases). Germline-derived CDR1 and CDR2 are SGHAT and FQNNGV. The CDR3 consists of 14 residues. The V gene lost 2 bases and the J gene lost 4 bases, with 11 bases spanning the gap. CDR3 region: CASSLFRGGTEAFF. The CDR3 DNA is TGTGCCAGCAGCTTATTTAGGGGAGGCACTGAAGCTTTCTTT.

This chain links TRBV10-3 with TRBJ1-1; D is ambiguous. CDR1 is ENHRY and CDR2 is SYGVKD in the germline V gene. The CDR3 contains 14 residues. V dropped 6 bases and J dropped 3 bases, with 14 bases sitting between them. The CDR3 reads CAIRSGVGDTEAFF. The CDR3 DNA follows: TGTGCCATCAGGAGCGGGGTTGGGGACACTGAAGCTTTCTTT.

This chain links TRBV4-1 with TRBJ2-3; perhaps TRBD1 as D (5 bases). CDR3 length: 15 amino acids. CDR1 is MGHRA, CDR2 YSYEKL, per germline. Deletions cut 4 bases from V and 6 bases from J, with 17 bases between. CDR3 amino acids: CASSPLDIPTDTQYF. CDR3 in DNA: TGCGCCAGCAGCCCCCTGGACATTCCAACCGATACGCAGTATTTT.

This chain uses TRBV6-6 with TRBJ1-2; a possible D gene is TRBD1 (6 bases). Trimming removed 9 bases at V and 4 bases at J, with 21 bases between. The CDR3 length is 15 residues. The germline CDR1 and CDR2 sequences are MNHNY and SVGAGI (reference sequence). The CDR3 DNA is TGTGCCAGTTCTTCTCAGGGGCAGCTGGGCTATGGCTACACCTTC. Its translation: CASSSQGQLGYGYTF.

The J gene is TRBJ2-7, the V gene TRBV7-9, with a weak D call TRBD1 (6 bases). This CDR3 has 14 residues. The germline CDR1 and CDR2 sequences are SEHNR and FQNEAQ (reference sequence). V was shortened by 0 bases and J by 7 bases, with 13 bases between the two germline ends. The CDR3 bases are TGTGCCAGCAGCTTAGCTCCGAGGGGGTGGGAGCAGTACTTC. Its protein is CASSLAPRGWEQYF.

The genes are TRBV5-1 and TRBJ1-3; D might be TRBD1 (6 bases). The CDR3 has 15 amino acids. Germline-derived CDR1 and CDR2 are SGHRS and YFSETQ. The V end lost 4 bases, the J end lost 0 bases, and 11 bases lay between the germline ends. Here the CDR3 DNA reads TGCGCCAGCAGCCCGGGGGGCCTCTCTGGAAACACCATATATTTT. This encodes CASSPGGLSGNTIYF.